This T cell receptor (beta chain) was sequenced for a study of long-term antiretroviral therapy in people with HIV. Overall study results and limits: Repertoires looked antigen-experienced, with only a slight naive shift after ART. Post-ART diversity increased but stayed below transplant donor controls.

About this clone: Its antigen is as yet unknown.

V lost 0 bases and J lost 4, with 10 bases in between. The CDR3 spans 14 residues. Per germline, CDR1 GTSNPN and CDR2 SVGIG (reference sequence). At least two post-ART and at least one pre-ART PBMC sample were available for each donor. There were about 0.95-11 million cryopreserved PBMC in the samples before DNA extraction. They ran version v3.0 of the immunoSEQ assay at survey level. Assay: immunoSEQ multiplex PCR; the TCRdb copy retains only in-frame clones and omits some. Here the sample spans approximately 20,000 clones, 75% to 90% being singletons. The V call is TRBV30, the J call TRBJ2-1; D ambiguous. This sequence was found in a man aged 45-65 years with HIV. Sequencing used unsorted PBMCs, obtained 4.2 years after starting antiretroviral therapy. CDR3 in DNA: TGTGCCTGGAGTGTACCCGCAGGATACAATGAGCAGTTCTTC. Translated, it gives CAWSVPAGYNEQFF.